The 3 T cell receptor beta chains given below trace back to one sample, sequenced in a study of monozygotic twins with inflammatory bowel disease. Reprocessing the 5' RACE reads, TCRdb reports a single entry for every CDR3 protein and omits DNA. In total, the table holds about 450,000 distinct CDR3 sequences. The sequencing input was blood. These receptor sequences come from a human donor with ulcerative colitis or Crohn's disease, or a healthy co-twin of an affected twin (not recorded which).

The rearrangement links TRBV6-5 to TRBJ1-1; the D call from TCRdb, TRBD1, cannot be confirmed without DNA. Per germline, CDR1 MNHEY and CDR2 SVGAGI. CDR3 length equals 16 residues. CDR3 loop: CASSYSYNRGSTEAFF.

The chain links TRBV28 to TRBJ2-7. The CDR3 has 12 amino acids. Germline V gene data show CDR1 as MDHEN and CDR2 as SYDVKM. The chain's CDR3 is CASKIFSYEQYF. Full variable domain (missing parts from reference TRBV28 and TRBJ2-7): DVKVTQSSRYLVKRTGEKVFLECVQDMDHENMFWYRQDPGLGLRLIYFSYDVKMKEKGDIPEGYSVSREKKERFSLILESASTNQTSMYLCASKIFSYEQYFGPGTRLTVT.

The V call is TRBV7-2, the J call TRBJ2-3. From germline, CDR1 is SGHTA and CDR2 FQGNSA. This CDR3 is built from 16 residues. CDR3 sequence: CASSLTKGPTTDTQYF.